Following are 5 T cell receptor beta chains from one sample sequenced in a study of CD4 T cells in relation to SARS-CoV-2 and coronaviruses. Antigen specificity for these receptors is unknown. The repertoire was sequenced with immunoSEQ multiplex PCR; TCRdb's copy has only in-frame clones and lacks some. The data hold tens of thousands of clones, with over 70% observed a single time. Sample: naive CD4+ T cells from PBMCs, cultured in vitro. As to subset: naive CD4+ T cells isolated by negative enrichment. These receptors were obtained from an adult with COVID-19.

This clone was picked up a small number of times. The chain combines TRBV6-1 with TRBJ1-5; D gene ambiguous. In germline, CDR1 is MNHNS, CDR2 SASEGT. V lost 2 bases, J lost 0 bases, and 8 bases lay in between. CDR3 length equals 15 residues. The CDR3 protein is CASSEWGNSNQPQHF. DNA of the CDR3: TGTGCCAGCAGTGAATGGGGTAATAGCAATCAGCCCCAGCATTTT.

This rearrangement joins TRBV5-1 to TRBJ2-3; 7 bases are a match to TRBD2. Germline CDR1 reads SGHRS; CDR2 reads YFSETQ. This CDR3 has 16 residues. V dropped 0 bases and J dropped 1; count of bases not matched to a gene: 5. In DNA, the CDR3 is TGCGCCAGCAGCTTGGGGGGGGGTGTGGGCACAGATACGCAGTATTTT. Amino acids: CASSLGGGVGTDTQYF.

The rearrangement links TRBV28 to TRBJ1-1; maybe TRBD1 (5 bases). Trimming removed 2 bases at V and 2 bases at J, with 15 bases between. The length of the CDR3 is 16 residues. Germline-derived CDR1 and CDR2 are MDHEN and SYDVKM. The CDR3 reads CASSLLQGAQNTEAFF. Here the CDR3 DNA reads TGTGCCAGCAGTTTACTCCAAGGGGCCCAAAACACTGAAGCTTTCTTT. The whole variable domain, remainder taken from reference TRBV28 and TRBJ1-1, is DVKVTQSSRYLVKRTGEKVFLECVQDMDHENMFWYRQDPGLGLRLIYFSYDVKMKEKGDIPEGYSVSREKKERFSLILESASTNQTSMYLCASSLLQGAQNTEAFFGQGTRLTVV.

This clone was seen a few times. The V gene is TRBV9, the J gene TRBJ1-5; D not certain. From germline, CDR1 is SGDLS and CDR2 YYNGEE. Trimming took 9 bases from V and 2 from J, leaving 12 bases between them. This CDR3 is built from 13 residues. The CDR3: CANGRTCNQPQHF. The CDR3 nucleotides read TGTGCCAACGGCAGGACTTGCAATCAGCCCCAGCATTTT.

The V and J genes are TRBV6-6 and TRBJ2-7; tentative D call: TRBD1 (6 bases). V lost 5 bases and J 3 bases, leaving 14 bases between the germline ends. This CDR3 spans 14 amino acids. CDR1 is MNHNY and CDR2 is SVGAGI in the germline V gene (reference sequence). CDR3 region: CASSTRDKLYEQYF. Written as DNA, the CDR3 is TGTGCCAGCAGTACGAGGGACAAACTCTACGAGCAGTACTTC.